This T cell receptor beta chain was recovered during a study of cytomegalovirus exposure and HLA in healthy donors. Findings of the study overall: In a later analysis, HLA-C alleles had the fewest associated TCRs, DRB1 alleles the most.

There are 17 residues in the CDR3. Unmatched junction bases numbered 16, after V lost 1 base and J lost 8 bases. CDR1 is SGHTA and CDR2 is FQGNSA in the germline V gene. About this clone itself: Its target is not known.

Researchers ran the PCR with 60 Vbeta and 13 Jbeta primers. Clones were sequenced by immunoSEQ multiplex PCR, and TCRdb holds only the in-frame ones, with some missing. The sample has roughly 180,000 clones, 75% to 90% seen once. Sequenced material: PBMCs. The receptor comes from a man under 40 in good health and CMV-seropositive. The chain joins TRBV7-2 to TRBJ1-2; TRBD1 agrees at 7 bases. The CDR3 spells CASSLGLRGTAKRGYTF. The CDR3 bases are TGTGCCAGCAGCTTAGGACTCCGAGGGACAGCTAAGAGGGGCTACACCTTC.